This TCR beta chain is from a study of shared clonotypes between healthy human individuals. Study results and caveats: Compared with clonotypes that all four donors shared, non-shared clonotypes had lower generation probabilities.

Authors' methods: Filtering differed because ImmunoSEQ produced junction-only sequences that carried no quality scores. Clones were read by immunoSEQ multiplex PCR, and TCRdb kept only the in-frame ones, dropping some. Clone size and the V and J calls come from that table; the DNA yielded D and trimming. The table has some 630,000 clones, about two thirds seen once. Of note for this clone: Antigen: not known.

V was pared by 2 bases and J by 13 bases, with 12 bases of the junction left unmatched. Germline CDR1 and CDR2: SGHTS and YDEGEE. This CDR3 comprises 17 residues. This TCR derives from a woman aged 25 to 45 in good health. Input material: memory CD4+ T cells sorted from blood. The subset here: CD45RA-negative fraction. The chain carries TRBV5-8 and TRBJ2-1; 16 positions match TRBD2. The CDR3 loop is CASSFLGTSGRAVDQFF. The CDR3 bases are TGTGCCAGCAGCTTCCTCGGGACTAGCGGGAGGGCCGTTGATCAGTTCTTC.